This TCR beta chain is drawn from a study of T cell responses to AZD1222 COVID-19 vaccine. Study context: Combined were second doses at about 4 or about 12 weeks.

Concerning this clone: The antigen is undetermined.

The CDR3 is 16 residues long. Germline loops: CDR1 SGHDN, CDR2 FVKESK. Trimming pared 0 bases from V and 2 bases from J, leaving 13 bases between. Study observations and caveats: The sample set comprised mostly white British donors with more females, and clonal diversity was possibly underestimated.

Sequencing was performed with immunoSEQ multiplex PCR; in TCRdb, only in-frame clones are kept and a portion is missing. The sample gives approximately 130,000 clones, over 85% of which show up once; 0.9% to 0.95% is in the top ten. Specimen: peripheral blood, collected on day 0 of AZD1222 vaccination. This sequence originates from an adult in good health. This chain connects TRBV14 to TRBJ1-1; maybe TRBD1 (5 bases). For the CDR3, the DNA is TGTGCCAGCAGCCAAGAGGGTAGGGGTGTCAACACTGAAGCTTTCTTT. Amino acid sequence: CASSQEGRGVNTEAFF. Full variable domain (missing parts from reference TRBV14 and TRBJ1-1): EAGVTQFPSHSVIEKGQTVTLRCDPISGHDNLYWYRRVMGKEIKFLLHFVKESKQDESGMPNNRFLAERTGGTYSTLKVQPAELEDSGVYFCASSQEGRGVNTEAFFGQGTRLTVV.